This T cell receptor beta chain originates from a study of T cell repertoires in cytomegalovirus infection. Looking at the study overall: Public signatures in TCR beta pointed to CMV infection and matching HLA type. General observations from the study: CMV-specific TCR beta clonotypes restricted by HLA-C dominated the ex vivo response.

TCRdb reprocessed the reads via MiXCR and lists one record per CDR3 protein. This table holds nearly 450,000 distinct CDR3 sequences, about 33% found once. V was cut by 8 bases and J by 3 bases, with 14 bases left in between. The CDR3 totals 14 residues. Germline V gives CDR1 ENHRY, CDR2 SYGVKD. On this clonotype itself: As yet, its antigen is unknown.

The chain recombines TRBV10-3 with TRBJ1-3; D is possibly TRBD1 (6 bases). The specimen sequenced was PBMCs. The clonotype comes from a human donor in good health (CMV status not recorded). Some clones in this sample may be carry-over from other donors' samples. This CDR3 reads CAIGAGDRGNTIYF. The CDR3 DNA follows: TGTGCCATCGGGGCAGGGGATCGTGGAAACACCATATATTTT.